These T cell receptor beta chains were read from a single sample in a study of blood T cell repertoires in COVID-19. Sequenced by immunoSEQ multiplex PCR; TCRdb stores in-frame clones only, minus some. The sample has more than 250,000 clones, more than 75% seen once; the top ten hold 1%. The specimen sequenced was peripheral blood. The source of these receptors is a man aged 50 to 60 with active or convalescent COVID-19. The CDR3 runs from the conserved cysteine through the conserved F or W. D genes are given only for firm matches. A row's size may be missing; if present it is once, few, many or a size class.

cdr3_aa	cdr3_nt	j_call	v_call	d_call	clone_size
CASSSGTGDYEQYF	TGCGCCAGCAGTAGCGGGACAGGGGACTACGAGCAGTACTTC	TRBJ2-7	TRBV5-1	TRBD1	-
CASSSTEPNYGYTF	TGTGCCAGCAGCTCGACAGAACCTAACTATGGCTACACCTTC	TRBJ1-2	TRBV28	-	-
CASSLNQDTQYF	TGTGCCAGCAGTTTAAATCAAGATACGCAGTATTTT	TRBJ2-3	TRBV28	-	-
CASNQGVINEQFF	TGTGCCAGCAATCAGGGGGTCATAAATGAGCAGTTCTTC	TRBJ2-1	TRBV2	TRBD1	-
CASTLFGSGKQETQYF	TGTGCCAGCACTCTATTCGGTAGCGGGAAACAAGAGACCCAGTACTTC	TRBJ2-5	TRBV2	TRBD2	-
CASQAGNTGELFF	TGTGCCAGTCAAGCGGGAAACACCGGGGAGCTGTTTTTT	TRBJ2-2	TRBV19	TRBD2	-
CASSSPGLAGGDGFREQFF	TGTGCCAGCAGCTCCCCGGGACTAGCGGGAGGGGATGGTTTCAGGGAGCAGTTCTTC	TRBJ2-1	TRBV7-8	TRBD2	-
CASSRSEGAILYGYTF	TGCGCCAGCAGCCGTAGCGAGGGGGCTATCCTCTATGGCTACACCTTC	TRBJ1-2	TRBV4-3	TRBD1	-
CASSRKTGIGNQPQHF	TGTGCCAGCAGCCGGAAAACAGGGATCGGCAATCAGCCCCAGCATTTT	TRBJ1-5	TRBV5-6	-	-
CASSQGLADTNEQFF	TGCGCCAGCAGCCAAGGACTAGCGGACACCAATGAGCAGTTCTTC	TRBJ2-1	TRBV4-1	TRBD2	-
CASSQSSGFSSYEQYF	TGTGCCAGCAGCCAGAGTTCGGGGTTTAGCTCCTACGAGCAGTACTTC	TRBJ2-7	TRBV6-2/TRBV6-3	-	-
CAISGYYGQGAYEQYF	TGTGCCATCAGTGGGTATTACGGACAGGGGGCCTACGAGCAGTACTTC	TRBJ2-7	TRBV10-3	TRBD1	few
CAYEATLSYGYTF	TGTGCCTACGAAGCGACGTTATCCTATGGCTACACCTTC	TRBJ1-2	TRBV5-8	-	-
CASSLYSGWSGGGRNIQYF	TGTGCCAGCAGCTTATACTCAGGGTGGTCAGGGGGCGGCCGAAACATTCAGTACTTC	TRBJ2-4	TRBV7-2	TRBD1	once
CASSPSVTLSSGNTIYF	TGTGCCAGCTCACCGTCGGTCACACTATCGTCGGGAAACACCATATATTTT	TRBJ1-3	TRBV18	-	-
CASSQAPGQGAGGTEAFF	TGCGCCAGCAGCCAGGCACCGGGACAGGGAGCGGGAGGTACTGAAGCTTTCTTT	TRBJ1-1	TRBV4-3	TRBD1	-
CASSVGADTLTNYGYTF	TGTGCCAGCAGCGTAGGAGCAGACACATTAACTAACTATGGCTACACCTTC	TRBJ1-2	TRBV9	-	-
CASSAPGPGGYTF	TGTGCCAGCAGCGCCCCGGGTCCCGGGGGCTACACCTTC	TRBJ1-2	TRBV21-1	-	-
CASTGYNEQYF	TGTGCCAGCACAGGGTACAACGAGCAGTACTTC	TRBJ2-7	TRBV2	-	-
CASSFQAGDYGYTF	TGTGCCAGCAGCTTCCAGGCAGGGGACTATGGCTACACCTTC	TRBJ1-2	TRBV7-2	-	-
CASSYWGPGGSGGTYEQYF	TGTGCCAGCAGTTACTGGGGCCCCGGAGGTAGCGGGGGTACCTACGAGCAGTACTTC	TRBJ2-7	TRBV6-2/TRBV6-3	TRBD2	-
CATRGGPSGRRVNQETQYF	TGTGCCACCAGAGGGGGCCCGAGCGGGAGGAGAGTTAATCAAGAGACCCAGTACTTC	TRBJ2-5	TRBV15	TRBD2	-
CASSLTRDRADTQYF	TGTGCCAGCAGCTTAACGAGGGACAGAGCAGATACGCAGTATTTT	TRBJ2-3	TRBV7-3	TRBD1	-
CASTESLQYQPQHF	TGTGCCAGCACCGAATCTTTACAATATCAGCCCCAGCATTTT	TRBJ1-5	TRBV2	-	-
CSVGRLAGVSSNEQFF	TGCAGCGTTGGGCGACTAGCGGGAGTTTCGAGCAATGAGCAGTTCTTC	TRBJ2-1	TRBV29-1	TRBD2	-
CASSLASGPQETQYF	TGTGCCAGCAGCTTAGCGAGCGGCCCCCAAGAGACCCAGTACTTC	TRBJ2-5	TRBV13	-	-
CASSQDLIENEQYF	TGTGCCAGCAGCCAAGATCTAATAGAGAACGAGCAGTACTTC	TRBJ2-7	TRBV3-1/TRBV3-2	-	-
CASSLGTSGIINEQFF	TGCGCCAGCAGCTTAGGGACTAGCGGGATTATCAATGAGCAGTTCTTC	TRBJ2-1	TRBV5-1	TRBD2	-
CASSYSASGTTDTQYF	TGTGCCAGCAGTTACTCGGCTAGCGGGACCACAGATACGCAGTATTTT	TRBJ2-3	TRBV6-5	TRBD2	-
CASSLYAGQGFYGYTF	TGCGCCAGCAGCTTGTATGCGGGACAGGGGTTCTATGGCTACACCTTC	TRBJ1-2	TRBV5-1	TRBD1	-
CASSGDSYEQYF	TGTGCCAGCAGTGGGGACAGCTACGAGCAGTACTTC	TRBJ2-7	TRBV2	TRBD1	few
CASSLGQLSGNTIYF	TGTGCCAGCAGCTTGGGACAGCTCTCTGGAAACACCATATATTTT	TRBJ1-3	TRBV5-6	-	-
CAWSVWQDYGYTF	TGTGCCTGGAGTGTTTGGCAGGACTATGGCTACACCTTC	TRBJ1-2	TRBV30	-	-
CASSLDRVDTGELFF	TGTGCCAGCAGCTTAGACAGGGTCGACACCGGGGAGCTGTTTTTT	TRBJ2-2	TRBV7-8	-	-
CAISAVEQGNQPQHF	TGTGCCATCAGTGCAGTCGAGCAGGGGAATCAGCCCCAGCATTTT	TRBJ1-5	TRBV10-3	-	-
CASSRRQGRNTEAFF	TGCGCCAGCAGCCGGCGACAGGGGCGCAACACTGAAGCTTTCTTT	TRBJ1-1	TRBV4-1	TRBD1	-
CSVARRGGEKLFF	TGCAGCGTTGCGCGGAGAGGGGGCGAAAAACTGTTTTTT	TRBJ1-4	TRBV29-1	TRBD1	-
CASSGGQGTGELFF	TGTGCCAGCAGTGGGGGACAGGGAACCGGGGAGCTGTTTTTT	TRBJ2-2	TRBV2	TRBD1	-
CASSLSNSRSGRPYEQYF	TGTGCCAGCAGTTTATCGAATTCGCGAAGCGGGAGACCCTACGAGCAGTACTTC	TRBJ2-7	TRBV27	TRBD2	-
CASSPWEMGTDTQYF	TGTGCCAGCTCACCATGGGAGATGGGCACAGATACGCAGTATTTT	TRBJ2-3	TRBV18	-	-
CASHGWDYEAFF	TGTGCCAGCCATGGCTGGGACTATGAAGCTTTCTTT	TRBJ1-1	TRBV12-3/TRBV12-4	-	-
CASSQDTGYGYTF	TGTGCCAGCAGCCAGGATACAGGGTATGGCTACACCTTC	TRBJ1-2	TRBV3-1/TRBV3-2	-	-
CASSREEQGGGQPQHF	TGTGCCAGTAGTAGGGAAGAACAGGGGGGAGGTCAGCCCCAGCATTTT	TRBJ1-5	TRBV19	TRBD1	-
CASSLRQGNEKLFF	TGTGCCAGCAGTCTTCGACAGGGAAATGAAAAACTGTTTTTT	TRBJ1-4	TRBV6-5	TRBD1	-
CASSITRDGLAGPEQYF	TGTGCCAGTAGTATCACCCGCGACGGACTAGCGGGACCCGAGCAGTACTTC	TRBJ2-7	TRBV19	TRBD2	-
CASSSDGTTTEAFF	TGTGCCAGCAGCTCGGATGGGACAACCACTGAAGCTTTCTTT	TRBJ1-1	TRBV7-9	-	-
CAWSMGRSGNTIYF	TGTGCCTGGAGTATGGGCAGATCTGGAAACACCATATATTTT	TRBJ1-3	TRBV30	-	-
CASGIRPGTSYEQYF	TGCGCCAGCGGGATCCGACCGGGGACTAGCTACGAGCAGTACTTC	TRBJ2-7	TRBV5-1	TRBD2	-
CASSEEGDGEAFF	TGTGCCAGCAGTGAGGAAGGAGATGGTGAAGCTTTCTTT	TRBJ1-1	TRBV2	-	-
CASSQVLGRDYGYTF	TGTGCCAGCAGCCAAGTCCTCGGGAGGGATTATGGCTACACCTTC	TRBJ1-2	TRBV3-1/TRBV3-2	-	-
CSGRSTYNEQFF	TGCAGCGGGAGAAGTACCTACAATGAGCAGTTCTTC	TRBJ2-1	TRBV29-1	-	few
CASSYSPVNTEAFF	TGTGCCAGCAGTTACTCGCCAGTGAACACTGAAGCTTTCTTT	TRBJ1-1	TRBV6-5	-	-
CASSESRTGEGYTF	TGCGCCAGCAGTGAGTCTCGGACAGGAGAGGGCTACACCTTC	TRBJ1-2	TRBV10-2	TRBD1	-